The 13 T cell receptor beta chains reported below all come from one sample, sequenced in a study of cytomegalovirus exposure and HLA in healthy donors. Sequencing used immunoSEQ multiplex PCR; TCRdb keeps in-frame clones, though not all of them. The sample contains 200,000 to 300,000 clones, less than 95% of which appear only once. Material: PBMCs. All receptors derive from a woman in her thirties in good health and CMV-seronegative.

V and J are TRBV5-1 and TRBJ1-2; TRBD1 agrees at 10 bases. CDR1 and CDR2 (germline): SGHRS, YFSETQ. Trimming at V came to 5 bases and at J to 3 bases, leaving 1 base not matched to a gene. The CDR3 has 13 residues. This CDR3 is CASRTGGDYGYTF. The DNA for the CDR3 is TGCGCCAGCAGGACAGGGGGCGACTATGGCTACACCTTC.

The CDR3 sequence: CASSQSGQETQYF. For the CDR3, the DNA is TGTGCCAGCAGCCAATCGGGCCAAGAGACCCAGTACTTC. The chain uses TRBV14 and TRBJ2-5, with D unresolved. The CDR3 has 13 amino acids. Germline V lookup: CDR1 SGHDN, CDR2 FVKESK. Trimming shortened V by 2 bases and J by 1 base, and 5 bases separated the two germline ends.

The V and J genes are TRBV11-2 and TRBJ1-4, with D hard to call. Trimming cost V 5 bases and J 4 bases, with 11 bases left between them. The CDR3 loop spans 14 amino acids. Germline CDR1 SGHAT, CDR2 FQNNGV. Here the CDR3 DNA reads TGTGCCAGCAGCGAAATAGGGAATAATGAAAAACTGTTTTTT. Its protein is CASSEIGNNEKLFF. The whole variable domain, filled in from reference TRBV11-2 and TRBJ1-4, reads EAGVAQSPRYKIIEKRQSVAFWCNPISGHATLYWYQQILGQGPKLLIQFQNNGVVDDSQLPKDRFSAERLKGVDSTLKIQPAKLEDSAVYLCASSEIGNNEKLFFGSGTQLSVL.

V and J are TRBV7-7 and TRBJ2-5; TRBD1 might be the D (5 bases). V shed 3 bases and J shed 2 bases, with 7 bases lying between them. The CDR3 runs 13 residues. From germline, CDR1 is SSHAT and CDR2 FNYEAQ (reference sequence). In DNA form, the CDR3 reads TGTGCCAGCAGCTTTGACAGACAAGAGACCCAGTACTTC. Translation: CASSFDRQETQYF.

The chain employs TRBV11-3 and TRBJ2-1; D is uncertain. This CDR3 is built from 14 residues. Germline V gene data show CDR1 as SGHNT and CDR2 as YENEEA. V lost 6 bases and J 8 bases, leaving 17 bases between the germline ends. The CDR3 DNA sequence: TGTGCCAGCAGGAGGAAGGGCCGGTTGGATGAGCAGTTCTTC. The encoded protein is CASRRKGRLDEQFF.

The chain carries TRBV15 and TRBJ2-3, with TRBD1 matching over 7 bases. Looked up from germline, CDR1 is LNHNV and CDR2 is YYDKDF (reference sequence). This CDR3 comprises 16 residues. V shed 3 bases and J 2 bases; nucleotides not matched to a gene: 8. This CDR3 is CATSSTRDSHTDTQYF. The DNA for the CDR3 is TGTGCCACCAGCAGTACCCGGGACAGTCACACAGATACGCAGTATTTT.

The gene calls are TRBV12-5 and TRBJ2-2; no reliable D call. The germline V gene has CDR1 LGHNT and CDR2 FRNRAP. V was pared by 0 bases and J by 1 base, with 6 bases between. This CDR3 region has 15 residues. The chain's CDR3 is CASGLVRGNTGELFF. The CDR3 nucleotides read TGTGCTAGTGGTTTGGTACGCGGGAACACCGGGGAGCTGTTTTTT.

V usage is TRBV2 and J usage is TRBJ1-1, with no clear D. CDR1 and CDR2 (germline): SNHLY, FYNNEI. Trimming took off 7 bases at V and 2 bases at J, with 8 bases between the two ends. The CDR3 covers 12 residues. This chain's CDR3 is CASIGPNTEAFF. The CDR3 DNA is TGTGCCAGCATCGGGCCTAACACTGAAGCTTTCTTT.

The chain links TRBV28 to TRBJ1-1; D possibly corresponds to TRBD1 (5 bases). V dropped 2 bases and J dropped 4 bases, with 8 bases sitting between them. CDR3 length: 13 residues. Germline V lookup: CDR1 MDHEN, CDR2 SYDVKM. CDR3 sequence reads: CASSLGGVTEAFF. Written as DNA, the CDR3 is TGTGCCAGCAGTTTAGGGGGAGTCACTGAAGCTTTCTTT.

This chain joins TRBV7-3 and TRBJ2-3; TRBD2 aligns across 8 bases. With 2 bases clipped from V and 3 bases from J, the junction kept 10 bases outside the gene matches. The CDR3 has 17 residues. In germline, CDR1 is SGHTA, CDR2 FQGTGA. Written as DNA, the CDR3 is TGTGCCAGCAGCTTAGGGGGCGGCGGGAGGCCGACAGATACGCAGTATTTT. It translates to CASSLGGGGRPTDTQYF.

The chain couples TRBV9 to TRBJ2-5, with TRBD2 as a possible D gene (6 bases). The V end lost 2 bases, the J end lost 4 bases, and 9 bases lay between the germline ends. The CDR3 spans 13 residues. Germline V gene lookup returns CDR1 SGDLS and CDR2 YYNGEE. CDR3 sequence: CASSVDYAETQYF. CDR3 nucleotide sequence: TGTGCCAGCAGCGTGGACTATGCAGAGACCCAGTACTTC.

CDR3 in amino acids: CASSFSKGIATEAFF. CDR3 in DNA: TGTGCCAGCAGCTTCAGTAAAGGGATCGCCACTGAAGCTTTCTTT. The rearrangement links TRBV7-2 to TRBJ1-1; D unclear. The V and J ends lost 3 bases and 4 bases respectively, with 15 bases between them. CDR1 is SGHTA, CDR2 FQGNSA, per germline. This CDR3 comprises 15 residues. Looking up the rest from reference TRBV7-2 and TRBJ1-1 gives the full variable domain: GAGVSQSPSNKVTEKGKDVELRCDPISGHTALYWYRQSLGQGLEFLIYFQGNSAPDKSGLPSDRFSAERTGGSVSTLTIQRTQQEDSAVYLCASSFSKGIATEAFFGQGTRLTVV.

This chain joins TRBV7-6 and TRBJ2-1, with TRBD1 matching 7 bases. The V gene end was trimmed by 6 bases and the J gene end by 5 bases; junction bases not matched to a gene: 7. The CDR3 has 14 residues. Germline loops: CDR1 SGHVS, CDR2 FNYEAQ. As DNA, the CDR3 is TGTGCCAGCAGGCCGACAGGGATGCACAATGAGCAGTTCTTC. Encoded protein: CASRPTGMHNEQFF. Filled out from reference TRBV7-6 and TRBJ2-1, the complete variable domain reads GAGVSQSPRYKVTKRGQDVALRCDPISGHVSLYWYRQALGQGPEFLTYFNYEAQQDKSGLPNDRFSAERPEGSISTLTIQRTEQRDSAMYRCASRPTGMHNEQFFGPGTRLTVL.